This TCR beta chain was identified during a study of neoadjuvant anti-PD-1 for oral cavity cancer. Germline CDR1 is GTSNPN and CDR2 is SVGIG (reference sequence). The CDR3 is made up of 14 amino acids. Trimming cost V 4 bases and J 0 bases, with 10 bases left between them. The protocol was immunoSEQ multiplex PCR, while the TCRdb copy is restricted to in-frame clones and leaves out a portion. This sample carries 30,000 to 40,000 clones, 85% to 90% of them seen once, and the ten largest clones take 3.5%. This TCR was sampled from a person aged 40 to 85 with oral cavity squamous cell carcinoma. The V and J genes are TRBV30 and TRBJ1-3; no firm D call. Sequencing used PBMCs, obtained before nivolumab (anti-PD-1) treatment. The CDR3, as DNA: TGTGCCTGGACTCGACCTCCCTCTGGAAACACCATATATTTT. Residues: CAWTRPPSGNTIYF.